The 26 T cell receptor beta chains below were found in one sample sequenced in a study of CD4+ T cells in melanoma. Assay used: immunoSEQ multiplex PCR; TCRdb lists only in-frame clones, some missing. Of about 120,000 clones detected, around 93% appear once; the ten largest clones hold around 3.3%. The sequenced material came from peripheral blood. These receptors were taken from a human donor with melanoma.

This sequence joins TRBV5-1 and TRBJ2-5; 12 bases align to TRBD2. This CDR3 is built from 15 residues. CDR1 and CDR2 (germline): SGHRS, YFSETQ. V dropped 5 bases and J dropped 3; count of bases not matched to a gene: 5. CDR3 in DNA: TGCGCCAGCAGAGTTCTAGCGGGAGGGGAAGAGACCCAGTACTTC. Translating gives CASRVLAGGEETQYF.

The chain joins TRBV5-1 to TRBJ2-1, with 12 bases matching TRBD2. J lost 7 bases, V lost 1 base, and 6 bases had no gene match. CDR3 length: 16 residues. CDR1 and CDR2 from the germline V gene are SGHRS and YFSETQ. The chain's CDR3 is CASSLSPSGGVNEQFF. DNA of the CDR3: TGCGCCAGCAGCTTGTCGCCTAGCGGGGGGGTGAATGAGCAGTTCTTC.

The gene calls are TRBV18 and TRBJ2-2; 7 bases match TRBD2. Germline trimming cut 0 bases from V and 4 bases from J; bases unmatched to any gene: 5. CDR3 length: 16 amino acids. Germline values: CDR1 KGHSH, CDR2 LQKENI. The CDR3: CASSPPASGGTGELFF. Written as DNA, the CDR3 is TGTGCCAGCTCACCACCGGCTAGCGGAGGCACCGGGGAGCTGTTTTTT.

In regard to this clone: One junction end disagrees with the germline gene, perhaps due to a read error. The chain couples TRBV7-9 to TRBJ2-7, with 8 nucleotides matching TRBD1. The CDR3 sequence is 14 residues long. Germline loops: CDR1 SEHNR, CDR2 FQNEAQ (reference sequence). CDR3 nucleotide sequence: TGTGCCAGCAGCCCAGGGGCCCGACAGGGGATATTGAACTTC. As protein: CASSPGARQGILNF.

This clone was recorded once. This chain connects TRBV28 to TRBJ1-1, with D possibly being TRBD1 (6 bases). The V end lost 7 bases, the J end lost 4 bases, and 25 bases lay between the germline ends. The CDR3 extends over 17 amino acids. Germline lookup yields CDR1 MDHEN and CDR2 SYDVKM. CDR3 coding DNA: TGTGCCAGCAAAGTAGGGGGGCGCGGGCGCGGTGGCACTGAAGCTTTCTTT. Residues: CASKVGGRGRGGTEAFF.

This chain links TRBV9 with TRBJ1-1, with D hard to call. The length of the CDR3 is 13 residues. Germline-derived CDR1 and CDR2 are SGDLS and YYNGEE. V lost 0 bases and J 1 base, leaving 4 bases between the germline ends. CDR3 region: CASSVAGNTEAFF. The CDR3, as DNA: TGTGCCAGCAGCGTAGCAGGGAACACTGAAGCTTTCTTT.

The CDR3 here is CASSLEMANTEAFF. The CDR3 nucleotides are TGCGCCAGCAGCTTGGAAATGGCGAACACTGAAGCTTTCTTT. The chain combines TRBV5-1 with TRBJ1-1, with D hard to call. The germline CDR1 and CDR2 sequences are SGHRS and YFSETQ. The CDR3 totals 14 residues. Deletions cut 0 bases from V and 1 base from J, with 7 bases between.

CDR3 residues: CASSGRGGDEQFF. CDR3 nucleotide sequence: TGTGCCAGCAGTGGCCGGGGGGGCGATGAGCAGTTCTTC. The V call is TRBV28, the J call TRBJ2-1; 8 bases fit TRBD2. The J segment lost 8 bases and the V segment lost 5 bases, leaving 5 bases of the junction unmatched. CDR3 length: 13 residues. Germline V gives CDR1 MDHEN, CDR2 SYDVKM.

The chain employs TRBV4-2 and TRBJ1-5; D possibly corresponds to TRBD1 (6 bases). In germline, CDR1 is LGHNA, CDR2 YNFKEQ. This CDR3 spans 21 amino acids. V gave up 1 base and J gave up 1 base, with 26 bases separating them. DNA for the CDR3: TGTGCCAGCAGCCAAGGCGTTAAGGCAGGGGCCCAATTAGGGAGCAATCAGCCCCAGCATTTT. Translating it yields CASSQGVKAGAQLGSNQPQHF.

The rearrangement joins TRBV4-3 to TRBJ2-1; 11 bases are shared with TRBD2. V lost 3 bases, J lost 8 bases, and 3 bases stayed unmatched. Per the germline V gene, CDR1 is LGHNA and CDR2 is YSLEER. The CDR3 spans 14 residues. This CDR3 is CASSHSGGADEQFF. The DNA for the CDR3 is TGCGCCAGCAGCCATAGCGGGGGGGCGGATGAGCAGTTCTTC.

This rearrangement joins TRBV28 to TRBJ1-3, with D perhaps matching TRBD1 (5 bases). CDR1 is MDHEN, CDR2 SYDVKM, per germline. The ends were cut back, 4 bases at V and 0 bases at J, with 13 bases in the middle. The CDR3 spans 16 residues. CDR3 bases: TGTGCCAGCAGTTCCCATAGGACATACTCTGGAAACACCATATATTTT. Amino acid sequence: CASSSHRTYSGNTIYF.

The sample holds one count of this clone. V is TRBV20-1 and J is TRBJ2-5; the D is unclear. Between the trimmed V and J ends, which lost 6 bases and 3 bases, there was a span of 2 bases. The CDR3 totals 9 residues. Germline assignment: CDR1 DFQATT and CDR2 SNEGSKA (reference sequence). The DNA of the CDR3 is TGCAGTGCCAAAGAGACCCAGTACTTC. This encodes CSAKETQYF.

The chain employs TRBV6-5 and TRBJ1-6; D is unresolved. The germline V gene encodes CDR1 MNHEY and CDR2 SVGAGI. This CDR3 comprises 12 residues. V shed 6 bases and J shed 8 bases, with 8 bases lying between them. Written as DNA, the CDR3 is TGTGCCAGCAGCTTTCCCGATTCACCCCTCCACTTT. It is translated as CASSFPDSPLHF.

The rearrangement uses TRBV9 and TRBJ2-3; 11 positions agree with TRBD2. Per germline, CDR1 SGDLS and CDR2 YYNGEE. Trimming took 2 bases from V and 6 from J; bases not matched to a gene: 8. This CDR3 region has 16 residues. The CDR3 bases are TGTGCCAGCAGCGTTAGCGGGGGGGCCGAAAGTGATACGCAGTATTTT. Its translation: CASSVSGGAESDTQYF.

In DNA, the CDR3 is TGTGCCTGGAGTAAGGGGGCGGGGACCGGGGAGCTGTTTTTT. This gives the protein CAWSKGAGTGELFF. V usage is TRBV30 and J usage is TRBJ2-2, with D maybe TRBD1 (7 bases). Trimming removed 2 bases from V and 5 bases from J, with 12 bases in between. This CDR3 comprises 14 residues. Germline values: CDR1 GTSNPN, CDR2 SVGIG (reference sequence).

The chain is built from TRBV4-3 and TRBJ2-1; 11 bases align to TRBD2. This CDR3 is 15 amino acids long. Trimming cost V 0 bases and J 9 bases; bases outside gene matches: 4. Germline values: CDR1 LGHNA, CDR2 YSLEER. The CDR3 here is CASSQELLAGVEQFF. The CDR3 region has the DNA TGCGCCAGCAGCCAAGAATTACTAGCGGGAGTTGAGCAGTTCTTC.

The chain's CDR3 is CASSPLGGQEKLFF. The CDR3 nucleotides read TGTGCCAGCAGCCCTCTCGGGGGGCAAGAAAAACTGTTTTTT. The rearrangement uses TRBV6-4 and TRBJ1-4; possible D gene TRBD1, 6 bases. Trimming cost V 6 bases and J 8 bases, with 16 bases left between them. The germline CDR1 and CDR2 sequences are MRHNA and SNTAGT. CDR3 size: 14 residues.

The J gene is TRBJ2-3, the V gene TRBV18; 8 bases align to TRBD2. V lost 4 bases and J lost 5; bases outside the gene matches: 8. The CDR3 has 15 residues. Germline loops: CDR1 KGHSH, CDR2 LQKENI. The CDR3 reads CASSRPLAVGDTQYF. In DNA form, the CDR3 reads TGTGCCAGCTCACGTCCACTAGCGGTGGGAGATACGCAGTATTTT.

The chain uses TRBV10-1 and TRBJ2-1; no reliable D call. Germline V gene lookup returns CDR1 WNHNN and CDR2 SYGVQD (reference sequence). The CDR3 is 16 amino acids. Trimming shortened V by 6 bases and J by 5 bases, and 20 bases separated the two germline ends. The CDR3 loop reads CASRNTTTFEDNEQFF. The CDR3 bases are TGCGCCAGCAGAAACACCACCACCTTCGAGGACAATGAGCAGTTCTTC.

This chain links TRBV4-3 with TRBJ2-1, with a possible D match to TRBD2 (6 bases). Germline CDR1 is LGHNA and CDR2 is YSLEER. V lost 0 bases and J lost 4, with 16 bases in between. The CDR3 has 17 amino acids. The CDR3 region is CASSQDLGGTFYNEQFF. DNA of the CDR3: TGCGCCAGCAGCCAAGATCTGGGCGGGACTTTTTACAATGAGCAGTTCTTC.

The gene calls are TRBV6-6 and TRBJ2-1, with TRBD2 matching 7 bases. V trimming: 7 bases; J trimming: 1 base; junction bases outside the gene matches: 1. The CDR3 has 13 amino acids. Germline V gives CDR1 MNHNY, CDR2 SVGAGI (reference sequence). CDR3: CASTGGSYNEQFF. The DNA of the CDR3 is TGTGCCAGCACCGGGGGGTCCTACAATGAGCAGTTCTTC.

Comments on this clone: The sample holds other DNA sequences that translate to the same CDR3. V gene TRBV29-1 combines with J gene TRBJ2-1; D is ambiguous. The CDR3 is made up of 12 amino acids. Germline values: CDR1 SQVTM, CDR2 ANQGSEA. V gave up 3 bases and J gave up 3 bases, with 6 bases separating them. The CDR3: CSVEGSYNEQFF. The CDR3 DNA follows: TGCAGCGTTGAGGGCAGCTACAATGAGCAGTTCTTC.

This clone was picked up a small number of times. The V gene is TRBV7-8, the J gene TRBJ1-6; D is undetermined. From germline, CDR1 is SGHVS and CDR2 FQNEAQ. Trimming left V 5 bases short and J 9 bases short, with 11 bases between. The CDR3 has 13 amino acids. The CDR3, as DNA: TGTGCCAGCAGCCCGAGTGGTGGTTCACCCCTCCACTTT. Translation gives CASSPSGGSPLHF. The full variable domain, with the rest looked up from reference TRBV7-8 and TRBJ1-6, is GAGVSQSPRYKVAKRGQDVALRCDPISGHVSLFWYQQALGQGPEFLTYFQNEAQLDKSGLPSDRFFAERPEGSVSTLKIQRTQQEDSAVYLCASSPSGGSPLHFGNGTRLTVT.

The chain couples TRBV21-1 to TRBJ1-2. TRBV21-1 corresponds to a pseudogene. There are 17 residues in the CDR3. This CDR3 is CASSKALWVAFNYGYTF. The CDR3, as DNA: TGTGCCAGCAGCAAAGCGCTTTGGGTCGCGTTTAACTATGGCTACACCTTC.

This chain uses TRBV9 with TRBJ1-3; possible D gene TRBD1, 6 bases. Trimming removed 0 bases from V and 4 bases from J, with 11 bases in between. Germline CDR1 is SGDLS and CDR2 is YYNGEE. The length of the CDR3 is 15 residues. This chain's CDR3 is CASSVEGGTGNTIYF. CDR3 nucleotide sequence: TGTGCCAGCAGCGTAGAGGGGGGGACGGGAAACACCATATATTTT.

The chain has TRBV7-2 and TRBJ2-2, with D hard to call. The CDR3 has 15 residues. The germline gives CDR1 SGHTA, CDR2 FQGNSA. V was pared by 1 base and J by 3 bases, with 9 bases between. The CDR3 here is CASSLVGKDTGELFF. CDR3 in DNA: TGTGCCAGCAGCTTAGTGGGAAAAGACACCGGGGAGCTGTTTTTT.